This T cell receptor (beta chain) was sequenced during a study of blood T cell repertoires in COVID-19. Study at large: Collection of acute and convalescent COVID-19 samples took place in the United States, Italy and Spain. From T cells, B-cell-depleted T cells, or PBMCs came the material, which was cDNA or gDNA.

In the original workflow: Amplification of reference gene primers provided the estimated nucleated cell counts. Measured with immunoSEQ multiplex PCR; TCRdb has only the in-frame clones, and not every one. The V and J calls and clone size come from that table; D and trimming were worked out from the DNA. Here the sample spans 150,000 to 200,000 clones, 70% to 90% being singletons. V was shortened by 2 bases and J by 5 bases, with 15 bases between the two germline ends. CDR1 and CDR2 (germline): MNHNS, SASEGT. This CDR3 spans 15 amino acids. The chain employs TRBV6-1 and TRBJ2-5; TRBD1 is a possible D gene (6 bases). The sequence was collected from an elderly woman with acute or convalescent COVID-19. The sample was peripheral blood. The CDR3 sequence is CASSEKAGARETQYF. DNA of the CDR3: TGTGCCAGCAGTGAAAAGGCAGGGGCTCGGGAGACCCAGTACTTC.